What follows are 31 T cell receptor beta chains derived from one specimen sequenced in a study of OX40 agonist ivuxolimab in advanced cancers. Only in-frame clones appear in the TCRdb table, and some are missing; sequencing was by immunoSEQ multiplex PCR. The table has 95,000 to 150,000 clones, 93% seen once. Sequenced here: CD4+ or CD8+ T cells sorted from blood, sampled in a trial of the OX40 agonist ivuxolimab. The receptors originated from an adult with an advanced solid tumor such as melanoma, head and neck, liver or kidney cancer.

CDR3: CASSLVGQGRSQPQHF. CDR3 bases: TGCGCCAGCAGCTTGGTAGGCCAGGGAAGAAGTCAGCCCCAGCATTTT. This chain joins TRBV5-1 and TRBJ1-5; tentative D call: TRBD1 (5 bases). Germline-derived CDR1 and CDR2 are SGHRS and YFSETQ. The CDR3 has 16 residues. V dropped 0 bases and J dropped 6 bases, with 16 bases sitting between them.

The chain employs TRBV6-1 and TRBJ2-7, with D unclear. CDR3 length equals 15 residues. Germline assignment: CDR1 MNHNS and CDR2 SASEGT. The V gene lost 2 bases and the J gene lost 6 bases, with 17 bases spanning the gap. CDR3 amino acids: CASSESLTVTREQYF. The CDR3 DNA reads as TGTGCCAGCAGTGAATCCCTTACAGTTACGCGCGAGCAGTACTTC.

This sequence joins TRBV7-6 and TRBJ2-3, with D perhaps TRBD2 (6 bases). The CDR3 consists of 16 residues. V lost 5 bases and J 1 base, leaving 16 bases between the germline ends. The germline V gene encodes CDR1 SGHVS and CDR2 FNYEAQ. The CDR3 DNA is TGTGCCAGCAGCCCGATCACTAGCACCCGCACAGATACGCAGTATTTT. Its protein is CASSPITSTRTDTQYF.

This chain links TRBV14 with TRBJ1-1; maybe TRBD1 (6 bases). The CDR3 sequence is 14 residues long. The germline gives CDR1 SGHDN, CDR2 FVKESK. V gave up 5 bases and J gave up 4 bases, with 14 bases separating them. CDR3 amino acids: CASSYAGAGTEAFF. In DNA, the CDR3 is TGTGCCAGCAGCTACGCAGGGGCGGGCACTGAAGCTTTCTTT. The entire variable domain, with the rest obtained from reference TRBV14 and TRBJ1-1, is as follows: EAGVTQFPSHSVIEKGQTVTLRCDPISGHDNLYWYRRVMGKEIKFLLHFVKESKQDESGMPNNRFLAERTGGTYSTLKVQPAELEDSGVYFCASSYAGAGTEAFFGQGTRLTVV.

The J gene is TRBJ2-2, the V gene TRBV6-4; D call uncertain. The V gene's germline CDR1 is MRHNA and CDR2 SNTAGT. The CDR3 extends over 15 amino acids. The V end lost 0 bases, the J end lost 0 bases, and 5 bases lay between the germline ends. CDR3 region: CASSDSWPNTGELFF. The CDR3 region has the DNA TGTGCCAGCAGTGACTCGTGGCCGAACACCGGGGAGCTGTTTTTT.

V usage is TRBV11-2 and J usage is TRBJ2-1, with 7 nucleotides matching TRBD2. V dropped 7 bases and J dropped 3; count of bases not matched to a gene: 9. This CDR3 has 15 residues. Germline CDR1 reads SGHAT; CDR2 reads FQNNGV. The CDR3 spells CASTHSGTNYNEQFF. The CDR3 bases are TGTGCCAGCACCCACTCCGGGACTAACTACAATGAGCAGTTCTTC. The variable domain in full, completed from reference TRBV11-2 and TRBJ2-1, reads EAGVAQSPRYKIIEKRQSVAFWCNPISGHATLYWYQQILGQGPKLLIQFQNNGVVDDSQLPKDRFSAERLKGVDSTLKIQPAKLEDSAVYLCASTHSGTNYNEQFFGPGTRLTVL.

The chain has TRBV6-5 and TRBJ1-3, with D hard to call. Trimming took off 8 bases at V and 0 bases at J, with 5 bases between the two ends. Germline V gene lookup returns CDR1 MNHEY and CDR2 SVGAGI. This CDR3 has 12 amino acids. The CDR3 reads CASSASGNTIYF. CDR3 DNA sequence: TGTGCCAGCTCAGCCTCTGGAAACACCATATATTTT.

This chain links TRBV28 with TRBJ2-3; D not resolved. Germline V CDR1 and CDR2: MDHEN, SYDVKM. This CDR3 comprises 15 residues. V was cut by 2 bases and J by 2 bases, with 11 bases left in between. DNA of the CDR3: TGTGCCAGCAGTTTACGCGCACCTATCACAGATACGCAGTATTTT. Protein: CASSLRAPITDTQYF.

This rearrangement joins TRBV14 to TRBJ1-2; 7 positions match TRBD1. The V gene end was trimmed by 1 base and the J gene end by 4 bases; junction bases not matched to a gene: 12. The CDR3 has 17 amino acids. Germline CDR1 is SGHDN and CDR2 is FVKESK. The CDR3 DNA is TGTGCCAGCAGCCAAGGGGGTCGGCTAACAGGGGCCTATGGCTACACCTTC. Its translation: CASSQGGRLTGAYGYTF.

This rearrangement joins TRBV4-2 to TRBJ2-3; D is possibly TRBD2 (5 bases). Germline loops: CDR1 LGHNA, CDR2 YNFKEQ. V shed 0 bases and J shed 0 bases, with 10 bases lying between them. CDR3 length: 16 residues. CDR3 protein: CASSQDVAGSTDTQYF. CDR3 nucleotide sequence: TGTGCCAGCAGCCAAGACGTGGCGGGTAGCACAGATACGCAGTATTTT.

This rearrangement joins TRBV28 to TRBJ2-7; no clear D. The CDR3 contains 11 residues. Germline CDR1 is MDHEN and CDR2 is SYDVKM. The V and J ends lost 6 bases and 5 bases respectively, with 8 bases between them. CDR3 in amino acids: CASSPTHEQYF. In DNA, the CDR3 is TGTGCCAGCAGCCCCACTCACGAGCAGTACTTC.

The J gene is TRBJ2-3, the V gene TRBV7-3; weak D call: TRBD2 (6 bases). The CDR3 extends over 17 amino acids. CDR1 and CDR2 from the germline V gene are SGHTA and FQGTGA. Trimming shortened V by 5 bases and J by 3 bases, and 21 bases separated the two germline ends. The CDR3 coding sequence is TGTGCCAGCAGCCAAGGGAGAAGGCAGGGAGGTACAGATACGCAGTATTTT. Protein sequence: CASSQGRRQGGTDTQYF. Looking up the rest from reference TRBV7-3 and TRBJ2-3 gives the full variable domain: GAGVSQTPSNKVTEKGKYVELRCDPISGHTALYWYRQSLGQGPEFLIYFQGTGAADDSGLPNDRFFAVRPEGSVSTLKIQRTERGDSAVYLCASSQGRRQGGTDTQYFGPGTRLTVL.

V is TRBV6-6 and J is TRBJ1-2; possible D gene TRBD1, 5 bases. Per the germline V gene, CDR1 is MNHNY and CDR2 is SVGAGI (reference sequence). This CDR3 has 12 residues. Trimming removed 7 bases from V and 6 bases from J, with 12 bases in between. The CDR3 is CASTTGRDGYTF. The CDR3 region has the DNA TGTGCCAGCACCACCGGCAGGGATGGCTACACCTTC.

This clone was observed once. The chain has TRBV19 and TRBJ2-1; no definite D call. The CDR3 consists of 14 residues. Germline assignment: CDR1 LNHDA and CDR2 SQIVND (reference sequence). Trimming removed 0 bases at V and 4 bases at J, with 7 bases between. The CDR3 nucleotides are TGTGCCAGTAGTATAGAGGGTCTATACAATGAGCAGTTCTTC. It is translated as CASSIEGLYNEQFF.

This clone was detected once. The junction does not match germline at one end; this may be a read error. The chain links TRBV4-3 to TRBJ2-5, with D tentatively TRBD1 or TRBD2 (5 bases each). The germline V gene encodes CDR1 LGHNA and CDR2 YSLEER. The CDR3 sequence is 16 residues long. CDR3 DNA sequence: TGCGCCAGCAGCAAAGATGGGGGATCGGGGCAAGAGACCCAGTACTTC. It yields the protein CASSKDGGSGQETQYF.

For the CDR3, the DNA is TGTGCCAGCAGCGCAGGGATCTTGGGCAATCAGCCCCAGCATTTT. It is translated as CASSAGILGNQPQHF. The V and J genes are TRBV9 and TRBJ1-5; TRBD1 might be the D (5 bases). The germline gives CDR1 SGDLS, CDR2 YYNGEE. CDR3 size: 15 residues. V gave up 3 bases and J gave up 2 bases, with 12 bases separating them.

Only a few counts were recorded for this clone. The rearrangement joins TRBV6-5 to TRBJ2-1, with 7 bases that match TRBD1. Germline loops: CDR1 MNHEY, CDR2 SVGAGI. V was pared by 5 bases and J by 0 bases, with 1 base of the junction left unmatched. The CDR3 is made up of 14 amino acids. The CDR3 DNA is TGTGCCAGCAGTCCAGGGGGCTCCTACAATGAGCAGTTCTTC. It codes for CASSPGGSYNEQFF.

The rearrangement uses TRBV4-3 and TRBJ1-2, with D uncertain. The V end lost 0 bases, the J end lost 2 bases, and 28 bases lay between the germline ends. The CDR3 totals 21 residues. Germline CDR1 reads LGHNA; CDR2 reads YSLEER. Written as DNA, the CDR3 is TGCGCCAGCAGCCAAGAAGCCGGAACGAGTGCAGGTAGCTCATTAAACTATGGCTACACCTTC. Amino acids: CASSQEAGTSAGSSLNYGYTF.

V and J are TRBV10-3 and TRBJ2-1; 11 nucleotides match TRBD2. Germline V lookup: CDR1 ENHRY, CDR2 SYGVKD. CDR3 size: 17 residues. V trimming: 2 bases; J trimming: 2 bases; junction bases outside the gene matches: 5. Here the CDR3 reads CAISEGGLAVPYNEQFF. The CDR3 DNA reads as TGTGCCATCAGTGAGGGGGGACTAGCGGTTCCCTACAATGAGCAGTTCTTC.

The V and J genes are TRBV27 and TRBJ2-7; 9 nucleotides agree with TRBD1. The length of the CDR3 is 15 residues. V dropped 1 base and J dropped 4; count of bases not matched to a gene: 5. The germline CDR1 and CDR2 sequences are MNHEY and SMNVEV (reference sequence). The CDR3 nucleotides are TGTGCCAGCAGTTTATTAGGGACAGGGAAATACGAGCAGTACTTC. It encodes CASSLLGTGKYEQYF.

The chain carries TRBV29-1 and TRBJ2-5; TRBD1 is a possible D gene (5 bases). V was trimmed by 7 bases and J by 4 bases, leaving 10 bases between them. This CDR3 is built from 11 residues. Germline V gene data show CDR1 as SQVTM and CDR2 as ANQGSEA. CDR3 sequence (DNA): TGCAGCGGCAGGGCCCTAGAGACCCAGTACTTC. This sequence encodes CSGRALETQYF.

The chain joins TRBV5-4 to TRBJ2-2; no reliable D call. The CDR3 sequence is 13 residues long. The V and J ends lost 0 bases and 5 bases respectively, with 5 bases between them. Germline V gene sequence: CDR1 SGHNT, CDR2 YYREEE (reference sequence). The CDR3 nucleotides are TGTGCCAGCAGCTTGGCAATAACCGGGGAGCTGTTTTTT. Residues: CASSLAITGELFF.

This clone was picked up one time. The V and J genes are TRBV4-3 and TRBJ2-5; the D gene is possibly TRBD2 (6 bases). Germline-derived CDR1 and CDR2 are LGHNA and YSLEER. The V gene lost 0 bases and the J gene lost 5 bases, with 19 bases spanning the gap. This CDR3 is 17 amino acids long. CDR3 DNA sequence: TGCGCCAGCAGCCAAGATTCTAGGAGGGATTTTGGGGAGACCCAGTACTTC. Protein: CASSQDSRRDFGETQYF.

The rearrangement joins TRBV6-1 to TRBJ1-2; D is undetermined. Germline CDR1 reads MNHNS; CDR2 reads SASEGT. Trimming pared 4 bases from V and 5 bases from J, leaving 8 bases between. The CDR3 is made up of 12 amino acids. The CDR3 sequence is CASSVAAYGYTF. CDR3 coding DNA: TGTGCCAGCAGTGTCGCCGCGTATGGCTACACCTTC.

The genes are TRBV10-1 and TRBJ1-2; TRBD1 matches 9 bases. Germline V gene sequence: CDR1 WNHNN, CDR2 SYGVQD (reference sequence). CDR3 length equals 13 residues. Trimming cost V 6 bases and J 7 bases; bases outside gene matches: 6. CDR3 residues: CASSRDRAAGYTF. CDR3 nucleotide sequence: TGCGCCAGCAGCCGGGACAGGGCGGCTGGCTACACCTTC.

About this clone: Different DNA sequences within this sample yield the same CDR3. The V and J genes are TRBV28 and TRBJ2-7, with D hard to call. This CDR3 spans 10 amino acids. CDR1 is MDHEN, CDR2 SYDVKM, per germline. V lost 8 bases to trimming and J lost 1 base, with 3 bases between them. The CDR3, as DNA: TGTGCCAGCGGATCCTACGAGCAGTACTTC. It translates to CASGSYEQYF.

The chain recombines TRBV6-6 with TRBJ2-5, with 9 bases that match TRBD1. Trimming cost V 4 bases and J 6 bases; bases outside gene matches: 9. From germline, CDR1 is MNHNY and CDR2 SVGAGI (reference sequence). The CDR3 contains 15 residues. This chain's CDR3 is CASSSPGQGRQTQYF. For the CDR3, the DNA is TGTGCCAGCAGTTCCCCGGGACAGGGAAGACAGACCCAGTACTTC.

The gene calls are TRBV2 and TRBJ1-1; TRBD1 is a possible D gene (5 bases). Trimming stripped 2 bases from V and 1 base from J, with 5 bases between. This CDR3 is 13 amino acids long. CDR1 SNHLY and CDR2 FYNNEI come from the germline V gene. The CDR3 nucleotides are TGTGCCAGCAGTGAACAGGGGAACACTGAAGCTTTCTTT. Its protein is CASSEQGNTEAFF.

This chain connects TRBV18 to TRBJ2-5; D tentatively reads TRBD1 or TRBD2 (5 bases each). Germline lookup yields CDR1 KGHSH and CDR2 LQKENI. Trimming took off 2 bases at V and 3 bases at J, with 10 bases between the two ends. This CDR3 spans 14 amino acids. CDR3 sequence (DNA): TGTGCCAGCTCACCAGGGACGGCGGAAGAGACCCAGTACTTC. Its protein product is CASSPGTAEETQYF.

The chain employs TRBV11-1 and TRBJ1-2, with 10 nucleotides matching TRBD1. The V segment lost 4 bases and the J segment 8 bases; nucleotides outside the gene matches: 7. This CDR3 is 14 amino acids long. Germline values: CDR1 SGHAT, CDR2 FQDESV (reference sequence). The CDR3, as DNA: TGTGCCAGCAGCTCCGACAGGGGGCTGGGGGGCTACACCTTC. It encodes CASSSDRGLGGYTF.

This clone was detected a few times. The chain is built from TRBV19 and TRBJ1-5; weak D call: TRBD1 (5 bases). V lost 3 bases and J 7 bases, leaving 19 bases between the germline ends. The CDR3 contains 16 residues. CDR1 and CDR2 (germline): LNHDA, SQIVND (reference sequence). In DNA, the CDR3 is TGTGCCAGTAGTATCCCCAGGGACCTCAAACTACAGCCCCAGCATTTT. Translating gives CASSIPRDLKLQPQHF.